This T cell receptor (beta chain) stems from a study of beta chain features in type 1 diabetes. Study-level points and caveats: More deletions and fewer insertions at VDJ junctions were seen in type 1 diabetes patients. Type 1 diabetes patients had moderately but significantly shorter TCRB CDR3s in all four CD4+ subsets. Within patients, naive, central memory and Treg TCRB repertoires seemed more similar than within healthy donors.

As concerns this clone: Its specificity is not known.

The isolated RNA, all of it, was reverse transcribed, so expressed TCRB transcripts were what got sequenced. Assay: immunoSEQ multiplex PCR; the TCRdb copy retains only in-frame clones and omits some. The sample includes 100,000 to 150,000 clones, 9% of them seen just once. Germline V CDR1 and CDR2: SQVTM, ANQGSEA. V was pared by 6 bases and J by 9 bases, with 23 bases between. CDR3 length: 14 residues. The chain carries TRBV29-1 and TRBJ1-2, with unresolved D. The source material was central memory CD4+ T cells from blood. This TCR came from a man aged 25-45 years with type 1 diabetes. CDR3 in amino acids: CSVPGNPAGSSYTF. The CDR3 DNA follows: TGCAGCGTCCCGGGGAACCCGGCGGGCTCTAGCTACACCTTC.